This is a list of T cell receptor beta chains from one sample in a study of radiation and T cells in renal cell carcinoma. Produced via immunoSEQ multiplex PCR; TCRdb's table is partial and in-frame only. The top ten clones hold roughly 13% of a sample with just over 150,000 clones, roughly 87% of them seen once. Source: blood, taken from a patient whose treatment included radiotherapy and nephrectomy. Receptors were obtained from a woman aged 45-60 years with renal cell carcinoma. The CDR3 runs from the conserved cysteine through the conserved F or W. D genes are given only for firm matches. Not every row has a clone size; where given, it reads once, few, many or a size class.

>TRBJ1-1|.|.|TRBV6-5
CASSWGQMNTEAFF
TGTGCCAGCAGTTGGGGACAAATGAACACTGAAGCTTTCTTT
>TRBJ2-3|.|.|TRBV12-5
CASGLSILGTDTQYF
TGTGCTAGTGGTTTGAGCATACTAGGAACAGATACGCAGTATTTT
>TRBJ1-2|.|.|TRBV29-1
CSVDTVREGDYGYTF
TGCAGCGTTGATACTGTCAGGGAAGGTGACTATGGCTACACCTTC
>TRBJ2-5|.|.|TRBV7-3
CASSLILGETQYF
TGTGCCAGCAGCTTAATTCTTGGCGAGACCCAGTACTTC
>TRBJ1-2|.|.|TRBV6-6
CASSGGHLYGYTF
TGTGCCAGCAGTGGGGGACATCTCTATGGCTACACCTTC
>TRBJ1-1|TRBD1|.|TRBV7-9
CASSPRTGNMNTEAFF
TGTGCCAGCAGCCCTCGGACAGGGAATATGAACACTGAAGCTTTCTTT
>TRBJ2-7|.|.|TRBV7-9
CASSLDGVREQYF
TGTGCCAGCAGCTTAGACGGGGTCCGGGAGCAGTACTTC
>TRBJ1-2|.|.|TRBV7-7
CASSLIGINYGYTF
TGTGCTAGCAGCTTAATAGGAATTAACTATGGCTACACCTTC
>TRBJ2-3|TRBD2|.|TRBV7-6
CASRQRGPSDTQYF
TGTGCCAGCAGGCAGCGGGGGCCATCAGATACGCAGTATTTT
>TRBJ1-5|.|.|TRBV18
CASSPEYGQPQHF
TGTGCCAGCTCACCGGAATACGGTCAGCCCCAGCATTTT
>TRBJ2-3|.|.|TRBV5-4
CASSLGQGRTDTQYF
TGTGCCAGCAGCTTGGGTCAGGGTAGGACAGATACGCAGTATTTT
>TRBJ2-3|.|once|TRBV7-9
CASSEVTGTDTQYF
TGTGCCAGCAGCGAAGTAACGGGCACAGATACGCAGTATTTT
>TRBJ2-7|.|.|TRBV7-2
CASSLGTLSSYEQYF
TGTGCCAGCAGCTTAGGGACTTTGAGCTCCTACGAGCAGTACTTC
>TRBJ1-2|TRBD1|.|TRBV29-1
CSVGQGNNYGYTF
TGCAGCGTTGGACAGGGGAATAACTATGGCTACACCTTC
>TRBJ1-6|.|.|TRBV2
CASRAEDNSPLHF
TGTGCCAGCAGGGCTGAGGATAATTCACCCCTCCACTTT
>TRBJ2-3|.|.|TRBV5-1
CASNTGGQTSTDTQYF
TGCGCCAGCAACACCGGGGGCCAAACTAGCACAGATACGCAGTATTTT
>TRBJ2-7|TRBD1|.|TRBV6-5
CASSYSRDRGEQYF
TGTGCCAGCAGTTACTCCCGGGACAGGGGCGAGCAGTACTTC
>TRBJ1-2|TRBD1|.|TRBV5-4
CASRPTGKEGYTF
TGTGCCAGCAGGCCGACAGGGAAGGAGGGCTACACCTTC
>TRBJ1-5|TRBD1|.|TRBV10-2
CASSLGQVNQPQHF
TGCGCCAGCAGTCTCGGACAGGTCAATCAGCCCCAGCATTTT
>TRBJ1-2|TRBD1|once|TRBV10-2
CASSESGQGVNYGYTF
TGCGCCAGCAGTGAATCCGGACAGGGGGTAAACTATGGCTACACCTTC
>TRBJ2-5|.|.|TRBV10-3
CAIRVGREETQYF
TGTGCCATCAGGGTGGGCAGGGAAGAGACCCAGTACTTC
>TRBJ2-3|.|.|TRBV9
CASSQKDTQYF
TGTGCCAGCAGCCAAAAAGATACGCAGTATTTT
>TRBJ1-2|.|.|TRBV11-2
CASSTQGAGYTF
TGTGCCAGCAGCACCCAGGGTGCTGGCTACACCTTC
>TRBJ1-5|.|.|TRBV4-2
CASSQDRGPQHF
TGTGCCAGCAGCCAAGATAGGGGTCCCCAGCATTTT
>TRBJ2-1|TRBD2|.|TRBV7-8
CASSRRTSGGASYNEQFF
TGTGCCAGCAGCCGACGGACTAGCGGGGGGGCATCCTACAATGAGCAGTTCTTC
>TRBJ2-7|TRBD2|.|TRBV7-2
CASSLVAGGTYEQYF
TGTGCCAGCAGCTTAGTAGCGGGGGGGACCTACGAGCAGTACTTC
>TRBJ2-7|.|.|TRBV2
CAGKDSSYEQYF
TGTGCCGGCAAGGACAGCTCCTACGAGCAGTACTTC
>TRBJ2-2|.|few|TRBV7-3
CASSWGQRTGELFF
TGTGCCAGCAGCTGGGGGCAGCGCACCGGGGAGCTGTTTTTT
>TRBJ1-2|TRBD1|once|TRBV12-5
CASGFPTTGRPGYTF
TGTGCTAGTGGTTTCCCCACGACAGGGCGGCCTGGCTACACCTTC
>TRBJ1-2|.|.|TRBV4-3
CASSQANSGTVYGYTF
TGCGCCAGCAGCCAGGCCAACTCCGGGACGGTCTATGGCTACACCTTC
>TRBJ1-5|TRBD1|.|TRBV19
CASSTTGRNQPQHF
TGTGCCAGTAGTACGACAGGGAGGAATCAGCCCCAGCATTTT
>TRBJ1-3|.|.|TRBV29-1
CSVVPTPGSGNTIYF
TGCAGCGTTGTGCCAACCCCTGGATCTGGAAACACCATATATTTT
>TRBJ1-5|.|.|TRBV2
CASQRAAQPQHF
TGTGCCAGCCAGCGGGCGGCTCAGCCCCAACATTTT
>TRBJ2-7|.|.|TRBV6-5
CASSYSPRDYEQYF
TGTGCCAGCAGTTACTCACCCAGGGACTACGAGCAGTACTTC
>TRBJ2-2|.|.|TRBV2
CASSHENTGELFF
TGTGCCAGCAGCCATGAGAACACCGGGGAGCTGTTTTTT
>TRBJ1-6|TRBD1|.|TRBV6-1
CASSEAAGGAYSPLHF
TGTGCCAGCAGTGAAGCGGCAGGGGGCGCGTATTCACCCCTCCACTTT